This TCR beta chain originates from a study of T cell changes during pregnancy in multiple sclerosis. This clone was seen just once. CDR3 length equals 15 residues. The germline V gene encodes CDR1 SQVTM and CDR2 ANQGSEA. V was pared by 5 bases and J by 6 bases, with 6 bases of the junction left unmatched. Sequencing was performed with immunoSEQ multiplex PCR; in TCRdb, only in-frame clones are kept and a portion is missing. Of around 70,000 clones in the sample, approximately 91% were seen once. Source: CD4+ T cells from peripheral blood mononuclear cells, taken after pregnancy. V and J are TRBV29-1 and TRBJ2-2; 13 bases are shared with TRBD2. This sequence originates from a female donor with multiple sclerosis, enrolled in a pregnancy study. In DNA, the CDR3 is TGCAGCGTTCAAACGGGACTAGCGGGACCCGGGGAGCTGTTTTTT. Amino acid sequence: CSVQTGLAGPGELFF.